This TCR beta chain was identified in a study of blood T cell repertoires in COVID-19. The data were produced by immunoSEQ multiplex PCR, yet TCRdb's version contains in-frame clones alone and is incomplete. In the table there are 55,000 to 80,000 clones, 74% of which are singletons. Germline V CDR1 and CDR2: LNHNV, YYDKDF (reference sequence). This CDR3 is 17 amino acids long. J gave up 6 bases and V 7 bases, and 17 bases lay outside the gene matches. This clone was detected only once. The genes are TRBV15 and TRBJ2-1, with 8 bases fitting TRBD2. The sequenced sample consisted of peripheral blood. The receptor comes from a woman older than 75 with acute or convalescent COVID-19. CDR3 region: CATTDFSLAGGGNEQFF. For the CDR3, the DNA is TGTGCCACCACCGATTTCTCACTGGCGGGGGGAGGCAATGAGCAGTTCTTC.